The 17 T cell receptor beta chains listed next were all sequenced from one sample in a study of blood T cell repertoires in COVID-19. The data were produced by immunoSEQ multiplex PCR, yet TCRdb's version contains in-frame clones alone and is incomplete. This table has 120,000 or so clones, over 70% appearing once. Sequenced material: peripheral blood. These receptor sequences come from a woman between 50 and 59 years old with acute or convalescent COVID-19.

The chain combines TRBV15 with TRBJ2-1; TRBD2 matches at 9 bases. V gave up 0 bases and J gave up 10 bases; unmatched junction bases: 7. The CDR3 contains 15 residues. Germline values: CDR1 LNHNV, CDR2 YYDKDF (reference sequence). The CDR3 region has the DNA TGTGCCACCAGCAGAGAGGCTAGCGGGACCAGGGAGCAGTTCTTC. This translates into CATSREASGTREQFF.

The count of this clone is one. V is TRBV3-1 (or the pseudogene TRBV3-2) and J is TRBJ1-1; D is uncertain. Trimming took off 3 bases at V and 7 bases at J, with 12 bases between the two ends. In germline, CDR1 is LGHDT, CDR2 YNNKEL (reference sequence). This CDR3 has 13 residues. The CDR3 sequence: CASSHERRNEAFF. The CDR3 DNA is TGTGCCAGCAGCCACGAGAGGCGGAATGAAGCTTTCTTT.

This clone has a single count. The J gene is TRBJ2-2, the V gene TRBV7-3; D is unresolved. Germline V gives CDR1 SGHTA, CDR2 FQGTGA. The CDR3 runs to 13 residues. Trimming left V 3 bases short and J 6 bases short, with 8 bases between. The CDR3 DNA sequence: TGTGCCAGCAGCTTTAATGTCGCCGGGGAGCTGTTTTTT. Amino acids: CASSFNVAGELFF.

V gene TRBV4-1 combines with J gene TRBJ2-7; D might be TRBD1 (6 bases). This CDR3 is 13 amino acids long. CDR1 and CDR2 (germline): MGHRA, YSYEKL. The V end was cut by 5 bases, the J end by 6 bases, with 14 bases between. The CDR3 protein is CASSKDSPLEQYF. CDR3 sequence (DNA): TGCGCCAGCAGCAAGGACAGCCCTCTCGAGCAGTACTTC.

Comment on this clone: Mismatch with germline at one junction end may stem from a read error. The same CDR3 is also encoded by other DNA sequences in this sample. This chain connects TRBV2 to TRBJ1-2; possible D gene TRBD1, 5 bases. Germline V CDR1 and CDR2: SNHLY, FYNNEI. The CDR3 loop spans 14 amino acids. The CDR3 is CASSKETASYGYTF. In DNA form, the CDR3 reads TGCGCCAGCAGCAAAGAGACAGCTTCCTATGGCTACACCTTC.

The V gene is TRBV3-1 (or the pseudogene TRBV3-2), the J gene TRBJ1-1, with 7 bases that match TRBD1. The CDR3 loop spans 14 amino acids. With V trimmed by 4 bases and J by 5 bases, 7 bases remained unmatched. Germline CDR1 is LGHDT and CDR2 is YNNKEL (reference sequence). This CDR3 is CASSRTGDDTEAFF. The DNA for the CDR3 is TGTGCCAGCAGCCGCACAGGGGATGATACTGAAGCTTTCTTT.

The rearrangement links TRBV7-8 to TRBJ1-2; D not certain. There are 13 residues in the CDR3. Germline lookup yields CDR1 SGHVS and CDR2 FQNEAQ. The germline V and J ends were trimmed by 2 bases and 2 bases, with 6 bases remaining between them. The CDR3 spells CASSLNLNYGYTF. DNA of the CDR3: TGTGCCAGCAGCTTAAATTTAAACTATGGCTACACCTTC.

A few counts support this clone. Other DNA sequences in this sample translate to the same CDR3. V and J are TRBV10-3 and TRBJ1-5; 7 positions match TRBD1. The ends lost 6 bases at V and 5 bases at J; junction bases unmatched: 4. The CDR3 totals 13 residues. Germline V lookup: CDR1 ENHRY, CDR2 SYGVKD. The CDR3 nucleotides are TGTGCCATCAGCGGACAGGTAGATCAGCCCCAGCATTTT. Translated, it gives CAISGQVDQPQHF.

This clone occurred a few times. The chain couples TRBV21-1 to TRBJ1-1; the DNA was not compared with TRBD1, the D call given in the table. TRBV21-1 is reported as a pseudogene. This CDR3 has 16 amino acids. In DNA form, the CDR3 reads TGTGCCAGGACGTCGGTCTCCGGGACAGGGGACACTGAAGCTTTCTTT. This gives the protein CARTSVSGTGDTEAFF.

This clone was observed once. V gene TRBV25-1 combines with J gene TRBJ2-2, with TRBD2 matching over 8 bases. The CDR3 has 15 amino acids. The V gene's germline CDR1 is MGHDK and CDR2 SYGVNS. The J segment lost 6 bases and the V segment lost 4 bases, leaving 7 bases of the junction unmatched. CDR3 sequence: CASSVMTSEAGELFF. The CDR3 nucleotides read TGTGCCAGCAGTGTAATGACTAGCGAGGCCGGGGAGCTGTTTTTT.

The chain employs TRBV7-6 and TRBJ1-2; D gene unclear. Germline CDR1 reads SGHVS; CDR2 reads FNYEAQ. CDR3 length: 16 amino acids. V was pared by 5 bases and J by 0 bases, with 16 bases between. The CDR3 region has the DNA TGTGCCAGCAGCAGTGGAGGTGGCGGACCTAACTATGGCTACACCTTC. It specifies CASSSGGGGPNYGYTF.

V gene TRBV3-1 (or the pseudogene TRBV3-2) combines with J gene TRBJ2-3, with D perhaps matching TRBD1 (6 bases). This CDR3 is built from 17 residues. CDR1 is LGHDT, CDR2 YNNKEL, per germline (reference sequence). V lost 1 base, J lost 5 bases, and 19 bases lay in between. The CDR3 coding sequence is TGTGCCAGCAGCCAAGGAGTCGTTAGACAGGTAAAAGATACGCAGTATTTT. Translated: CASSQGVVRQVKDTQYF.

The chain is built from TRBV27 and TRBJ1-2; D remains unclear. The germline V gene has CDR1 MNHEY and CDR2 SMNVEV (reference sequence). The CDR3 covers 13 residues. V was pared by 5 bases and J by 6 bases, with 13 bases between. The CDR3 region is CASSLRQRDGYTF. CDR3 DNA: TGTGCCAGCAGTCTGAGGCAGAGGGATGGCTACACCTTC.

This clone was counted between two and nine times. The chain employs TRBV10-3 and TRBJ1-5, with no clear D. Germline values: CDR1 ENHRY, CDR2 SYGVKD. The CDR3 extends over 13 amino acids. With 4 bases removed from V and 4 bases from J, the gap between germline ends came to 8 bases. The CDR3 here is CAISGVLNQPQHF. The CDR3 bases are TGTGCCATCAGTGGCGTACTTAATCAGCCCCAGCATTTT.

The chain has TRBV5-1 and TRBJ2-7, with D unresolved. CDR3 length: 15 amino acids. The V gene's germline CDR1 is SGHRS and CDR2 YFSETQ. V gave up 0 bases and J gave up 0 bases, with 10 bases separating them. CDR3 amino acids: CASSLDLTVSYEQYF. The DNA of the CDR3 is TGCGCCAGCAGCTTGGACTTAACCGTCTCCTACGAGCAGTACTTC.

The V and J genes are TRBV9 and TRBJ2-1, with a tentative D call TRBD2 (6 bases). The V and J ends lost 3 bases and 6 bases respectively, with 16 bases between them. The CDR3 contains 15 residues. Germline V lookup: CDR1 SGDLS, CDR2 YYNGEE. CDR3 DNA sequence: TGTGCCAGCAGCGGGCGGGATTGGGCCGGCAATGAGCAGTTCTTC. Protein sequence: CASSGRDWAGNEQFF.

The chain uses TRBV27 and TRBJ2-7; D not certain. CDR1 and CDR2 from the germline V gene are MNHEY and SMNVEV (reference sequence). The ends were cut back, 4 bases at V and 6 bases at J, with 19 bases in the middle. CDR3 length: 15 amino acids. CDR3 DNA sequence: TGTGCCAGCAGTTCCACGCCCCGGTCCAGGATCGAGCAGTACTTC. Protein: CASSSTPRSRIEQYF.